The 23 T cell receptor beta chains listed next were all sequenced from one sample in a study of CD8+ T cells in alopecia areata. Reverse transcription of extracted RNA yielded cDNA, which provided the sequencing template. Repertoires were generated with immunoSEQ multiplex PCR, while TCRdb's copy carries only in-frame clones and drops some. The sample was found to contain over 250,000 clones, and every one recurs. Combined cutaneous lymph node cells underwent sorting by CD4, CD8alpha, NKG2D, NKG2ACE and additional markers. Sequenced input: CD4+ T cells sorted from a lymph node. The receptors shown here come from a C3H/HeJ mouse with alopecia areata. MHC haplotype of the strain: H2-k.

This clone was seen a few times. Mouse names are used for the genes. The DNA read from the CDR3 is TGTGCCAGCAGTGATGCCCGGGACACTACAAACACCGGG. The encoded protein is CASSDARDTTNTG. The entire CDR3 sequence reads CASSDARDTTNTGQLYF. The gene calls are TRBV13-1 and TRBJ2-2; D might be TRBD1 (6 bases). The read finishes 4 residues shy of the CDR3 end, and the germline J gene is used to complete it. Germline CDR1 and CDR2: NSHNY and SYGAGN. CDR3 length equals 17 residues. Trimming removed 0 bases at V and 0 bases at J, with 12 bases between.

Of note for this clone: Germline and genes here are mouse. The CDR3 end falls 4 residues outside the read, so it is completed with the germline J gene. Other DNA sequences in this specimen translate into the identical CDR3. This chain uses TRBV13-3 with TRBJ1-1; TRBD1 agrees at 9 bases. This CDR3 comprises 13 residues. Unmatched junction bases numbered 1, after V lost 6 bases and J lost 1 base. The germline V gene encodes CDR1 NNHDY and CDR2 SYVADS. This CDR3 reads CASKGQGNTEVFF. CDR3 bases read: TGTGCCAGCAAGGGACAGGGGAACACA.

In regard to this clone: Gene and germline names: mouse. The read terminates 4 residues ahead of where the CDR3 ends, so the germline J gene completes it. The rearrangement joins TRBV1 to TRBJ1-1, with D possibly matching TRBD1 (6 bases). This CDR3 spans 16 amino acids. From germline, CDR1 is NSQYPW and CDR2 LRSPGD (reference sequence). V lost 0 bases and J lost 0, with 11 bases in between. CDR3 protein: CTCSADPPGANTEVFF. CDR3 DNA, as far as it was read: TGCACCTGCAGTGCAGATCCCCCAGGGGCAAACACA.

In this sample, this clone turned up a few times. Gene names and germline refer to mouse. The CDR3 end is not reached by the read, which stops 4 residues before it; the germline J gene fills it in. Additional DNA sequences in this sample encode the identical CDR3. The rearrangement links TRBV13-1 to TRBJ2-1, with 12 positions matching TRBD2. Germline values: CDR1 NSHNY, CDR2 SYGAGN. CDR3 size: 15 residues. The ends lost 3 bases at V and 3 bases at J; junction bases unmatched: 1. CDR3 in amino acids: CASSGDWGAYAEQFF. The sequenced CDR3 bases are TGTGCCAGCAGTGGGGACTGGGGGGCCTATGCT.

Note on this clone: Genes here carry mouse names. The CDR3 end falls 4 residues outside the read, so it is completed with the germline J gene. The chain is built from TRBV13-1 and TRBJ2-5; D not certain. The CDR3 has 14 amino acids. The V gene's germline CDR1 is NSHNY and CDR2 SYGAGN. V lost 0 bases and J 0 bases, leaving 5 bases between the germline ends. The CDR3 DNA, read in part, is TGTGCCAGCAGTGATGCCCCTAACCAAGAC. It translates to CASSDAPNQD. The complete CDR3 sequence is CASSDAPNQDTQYF.

In this sample, this clone turned up a few times. The listed genes are named as in mouse. The read ends 4 residues early relative to the CDR3; the germline J gene fills the gap. The genes are TRBV31 and TRBJ1-1; D might be TRBD1 (6 bases). The CDR3 is 13 residues long. Per germline, CDR1 GKSSPN and CDR2 SITVG. Trimming removed 3 bases at V and 0 bases at J, with 8 bases between. CDR3 DNA, as far as it was read: TGTGCCTGGAGAGGGACAACAAACACA. It is translated as CAWRGTTNT. The CDR3 in its entirety is CAWRGTTNTEVFF. The whole variable domain, remainder taken from reference TRBV31 and TRBJ1-1, is AQTIHQWPVAEIKAVGSPLSLGCTIKGKSSPNLYWYWQATGGTLQQLFYSITVGQVESVVQLNLSASRPKDDQFILSTEKLLLSHSGFYLCAWRGTTNTEVFFGKGTRLTVV.

This clone was recorded at least ten times. Gene names are mouse gene names. The CDR3 end is not reached by the read, which stops 4 residues before it; the germline J gene fills it in. The chain links TRBV1 to TRBJ2-2, with 9 positions matching TRBD1. The V gene end was trimmed by 4 bases and the J gene end by 6 bases; junction bases not matched to a gene: 0. Germline V gene lookup returns CDR1 NSQYPW and CDR2 LRSPGD (reference sequence). This CDR3 has 13 residues. CDR3 loop: CTCSDRGPGQLYF. Incomplete CDR3 DNA: TGCACCTGCAGTGACAGGGGGCCCGGG.

This clone has more than one count but fewer than ten. Mouse gene names and germline throughout. The read terminates 4 residues before the CDR3 end, so the remaining end is supplied by the germline J gene. The same CDR3 also results from other DNA sequences found in this sample. The chain employs TRBV1 and TRBJ2-5; perhaps TRBD1 as D (5 bases). Germline assignment: CDR1 NSQYPW and CDR2 LRSPGD (reference sequence). This CDR3 spans 15 amino acids. This CDR3 reads CTCSADGGRGDTQYF. The covered CDR3 bases are TGCACCTGCAGTGCAGATGGAGGGAGGGGAGAC.

This clone has more than one count but fewer than ten. Mouse gene names apply. The read ends 4 residues early relative to the CDR3; the germline J gene fills the gap. V is TRBV5 and J is TRBJ2-5; maybe TRBD1 (7 bases). The CDR3 covers 14 residues. CDR1 LGHNA and CDR2 YNLKQL come from the germline V gene (reference sequence). The covered CDR3 bases are TGTGCCAGCAGCCAAGAAGGGGGCAAGGAC. It translates to CASSQEGGKD. The whole CDR3 region reads CASSQEGGKDTQYF.

At least ten counts were recorded for this clone. Gene names refer to mouse genes. Coverage ceases 4 residues before the CDR3 finishes, and the germline J gene fills in the end. Other DNA sequences in this specimen translate into the identical CDR3. The chain is built from TRBV12-1 and TRBJ1-2; D remains ambiguous. Germline CDR1 and CDR2: SGHSN and HYEKVE. The length of the CDR3 is 13 residues. Trimming stripped 2 bases from V and 0 bases from J, with 6 bases between. The CDR3 protein is CASSPQANSDYTF. The DNA read from the CDR3 is TGTGCCAGCTCTCCACAAGCAAACTCC.

There are a few counts of this clone. The germline and genes are mouse ones. The read halts 4 residues ahead of the CDR3 end, with the missing end drawn from the germline J gene. The genes are TRBV13-1 and TRBJ2-5; D ambiguous. Germline V gene data show CDR1 as NSHNY and CDR2 as SYGAGN. The CDR3 covers 11 residues. The sequenced part of the CDR3 DNA is TGTGCCAGCAGGAGAGGTGAC. It specifies CASRRGD. The CDR3 in its entirety is CASRRGDTQYF.

As concerns this clone: Gene labels here are mouse ones. The read gets to within 4 residues of the CDR3 end, and the germline J gene fills in the rest. The chain uses TRBV4 and TRBJ1-2; 7 bases fit TRBD1. V trimming: 5 bases; J trimming: 3 bases; junction bases outside the gene matches: 6. The germline CDR1 and CDR2 sequences are LGHDT and YNNKQL (reference sequence). The CDR3 contains 14 residues. The covered CDR3 bases are TGTGCCAGCAGCCCCATTCAGGGGGACTCC. Protein product: CASSPIQGDS. The complete CDR3 protein is CASSPIQGDSDYTF.

Only a few counts were recorded for this clone. These gene names are mouse names. The missing CDR3 end, 4 residues past where the read stops, is filled in from the germline J gene. This rearrangement joins TRBV1 to TRBJ2-5, with 9 bases fitting TRBD1. The CDR3 has 15 residues. Germline V CDR1 and CDR2: NSQYPW, LRSPGD (reference sequence). With 1 base clipped from V and 1 base from J, the junction kept 0 bases outside the gene matches. CDR3 DNA, as far as it was read: TGCACCTGCAGTGCAGGGACAGGGGACCAAGAC. Amino acid sequence: CTCSAGTGDQD. The full CDR3 sequence reads CTCSAGTGDQDTQYF. Full variable domain (outside the CDR3, taken from reference TRBV1 and TRBJ2-5): VTLLEQNPRWRLVPRGQAVNLRCILKNSQYPWMSWYQQDLQKQLQWLFTLRSPGDKEVKSLPGADYLATRVTDTELRLQVANMSQGRTLYCTCSAGTGDQDTQYFGPGTRLLVL.

Of note for this clone: Mouse gene names and germline throughout. The read terminates 4 residues before the CDR3 end, so the remaining end is supplied by the germline J gene. This chain joins TRBV19 and TRBJ2-2; 10 positions agree with TRBD1. Germline V CDR1 and CDR2: FNHDT, SITEND (reference sequence). Trimming at V came to 4 bases and at J to 3 bases, leaving 6 bases not matched to a gene. The CDR3 consists of 16 residues. The CDR3 DNA, read in part, is TGTGCCAGCAGTCCCCCCGGGACAGGGGACACCGGG. Amino acids: CASSPPGTGDTG. In full, the CDR3 is CASSPPGTGDTGQLYF.

Remarks on this clone: All gene names here are mouse names. The read falls 4 residues short of the CDR3 end, and the missing part is taken from the germline J gene. The chain joins TRBV13-3 to TRBJ1-2, with D perhaps TRBD1 (6 bases). V gave up 0 bases and J gave up 3 bases, with 12 bases separating them. Germline V gene sequence: CDR1 NNHDY, CDR2 SYVADS. CDR3 length: 15 amino acids. The chain's CDR3 is CASSDGGALDSDYTF. The sequenced part of the CDR3 DNA is TGTGCCAGCAGTGATGGGGGGGCGCTGGACTCC.

This clone has only a few counts. Gene and germline names: mouse. The CDR3 goes on 4 residues after the read ends, and that part is filled in from the germline J gene. This CDR3 is also generated by other DNA sequences in the sample. The rearrangement links TRBV13-1 to TRBJ2-5, with TRBD2 matching 7 bases. Germline assignment: CDR1 NSHNY and CDR2 SYGAGN. This CDR3 comprises 14 residues. CDR3 DNA (partial): TGTGCCAGCAGTGATGCTGGGGGAAAAGAC. It encodes CASSDAGGKD. The CDR3 in its entirety is CASSDAGGKDTQYF.

Remarks on this clone: Genes and germline are mouse. The read ends 4 residues early relative to the CDR3; the germline J gene fills the gap. The V gene is TRBV19, the J gene TRBJ2-5, with 8 bases lining up with TRBD1. The V gene's germline CDR1 is FNHDT and CDR2 SITEND (reference sequence). The CDR3 contains 13 residues. Trimming took 4 bases from V and 2 from J; bases not matched to a gene: 0. The part of the CDR3 DNA that was read is TGTGCCAGCAGTCAGGGGGCCCAAGAC. It codes for CASSQGAQD. The whole CDR3 region reads CASSQGAQDTQYF.

This clone was detected only a few times. The listed genes are named as in mouse. The CDR3 goes on 4 residues after the read ends, and that part is filled in from the germline J gene. V usage is TRBV13-3 and J usage is TRBJ2-3, with 9 positions matching TRBD1. V was clipped by 5 bases and J by 0 bases; unmatched bases: 7. CDR3 length equals 16 residues. Germline-derived CDR1 and CDR2 are NNHDY and SYVADS. The covered CDR3 bases are TGTGCCAGCAGGAATACAGGGGGCGGGAGTGCAGAA. This gives the protein CASRNTGGGSAE. The whole CDR3 reads CASRNTGGGSAETLYF.

Note on this clone: Gene names are the mouse ones. Read sequence stops 4 residues before the CDR3 end, and the germline J gene provides the missing end. The chain links TRBV5 to TRBJ2-2; the match to TRBD1 covers 7 bases. CDR1 is LGHNA, CDR2 YNLKQL, per germline (reference sequence). The ends lost 2 bases at V and 0 bases at J; junction bases unmatched: 3. CDR3 length equals 16 residues. The sequenced CDR3 bases are TGTGCCAGCAGCCAACCCGGGACAGCAAACACCGGG. Amino acids: CASSQPGTANTG. The whole CDR3 sequence is CASSQPGTANTGQLYF.

A few counts support this clone. Gene names and germline match the mouse. Sequencing ends 4 residues short of the CDR3 end; the germline J gene provides the rest. Other DNA sequences of this sample code for an identical CDR3. This chain uses TRBV19 with TRBJ2-2; D might be TRBD2 (6 bases). Looked up from germline, CDR1 is FNHDT and CDR2 is SITEND (reference sequence). Trimming left V 2 bases short and J 0 bases short, with 8 bases between. The CDR3 length is 15 residues. The sequenced CDR3 bases are TGTGCCAGCAGTATTGGGGGAACAAACACCGGG. This gives the protein CASSIGGTNTG. In full, the CDR3 reads CASSIGGTNTGQLYF.

This clone was observed a few times. Genes and germline are mouse. The CDR3 end falls 4 residues outside the read, so it is completed with the germline J gene. This chain links TRBV1 with TRBJ2-1; 9 nucleotides agree with TRBD1. Germline V gene data show CDR1 as NSQYPW and CDR2 as LRSPGD (reference sequence). The CDR3 runs to 15 residues. The CDR3 DNA, read in part, is TGCACCTGCAGTGCCGTACAGGGGGCGAAAGCT. Residues: CTCSAVQGAKA. The whole CDR3 region reads CTCSAVQGAKAEQFF. The full variable domain, with the rest looked up from reference TRBV1 and TRBJ2-1, is VTLLEQNPRWRLVPRGQAVNLRCILKNSQYPWMSWYQQDLQKQLQWLFTLRSPGDKEVKSLPGADYLATRVTDTELRLQVANMSQGRTLYCTCSAVQGAKAEQFFGPGTRLTVL.

Note on this clone: Gene names follow the mouse nomenclature. The sequenced fragment ends 4 residues before the CDR3 boundary, so the rest is inferred from the germline J gene. This chain joins TRBV1 and TRBJ1-1; tentatively, D is TRBD1 (5 bases). The CDR3 runs 13 residues. The germline V gene encodes CDR1 NSQYPW and CDR2 LRSPGD (reference sequence). The CDR3 region is CTCSAGREGEVFF. Partial CDR3 DNA: TGCACCTGCAGTGCAGGCAGGGAAGGA.

The sample holds a few counts of this clone. Gene labels here are mouse ones. Read coverage stops 4 residues before the CDR3 terminus; the germline J gene supplies the remainder. The identical CDR3 is also encoded by other nucleotide sequences in the sample. The chain joins TRBV13-2 to TRBJ2-2; 9 nucleotides agree with TRBD2. This CDR3 has 16 amino acids. V shed 2 bases and J 0 bases; nucleotides not matched to a gene: 2. Germline lookup yields CDR1 NNHNN and CDR2 SYGAGS (reference sequence). CDR3 DNA (partial): TGTGCCAGCGGTGACAGACTGGGGGCAAACACCGGG. Its translation is CASGDRLGANTG. The CDR3, in full, reads CASGDRLGANTGQLYF.